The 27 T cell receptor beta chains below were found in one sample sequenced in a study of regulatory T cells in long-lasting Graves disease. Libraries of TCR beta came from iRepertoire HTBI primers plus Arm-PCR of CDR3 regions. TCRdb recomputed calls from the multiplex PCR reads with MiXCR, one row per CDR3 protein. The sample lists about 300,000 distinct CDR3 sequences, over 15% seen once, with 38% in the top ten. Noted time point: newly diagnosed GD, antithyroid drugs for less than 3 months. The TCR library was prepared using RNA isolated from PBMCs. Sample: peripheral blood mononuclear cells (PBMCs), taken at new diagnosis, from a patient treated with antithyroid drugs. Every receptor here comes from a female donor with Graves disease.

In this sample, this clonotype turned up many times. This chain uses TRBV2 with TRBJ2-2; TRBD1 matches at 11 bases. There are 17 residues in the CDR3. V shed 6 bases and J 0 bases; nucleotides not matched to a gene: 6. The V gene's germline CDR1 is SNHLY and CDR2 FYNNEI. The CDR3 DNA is TGTGCCAGCAGCTGGGACAGGGGGACGCCGAACACCGGGGAGCTGTTTTTT. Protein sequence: CASSWDRGTPNTGELFF.

The CDR3 nucleotides read TGTGCCAGCAGTTCACTGACAGGGGGCGCCGATGGCTACACCTTC. Translated: CASSSLTGGADGYTF. The chain couples TRBV28 to TRBJ1-2; 10 bases are a match to TRBD1. V lost 4 bases, J lost 6 bases, and 8 bases stayed unmatched. CDR3 length: 15 amino acids. Germline CDR1 reads MDHEN; CDR2 reads SYDVKM.

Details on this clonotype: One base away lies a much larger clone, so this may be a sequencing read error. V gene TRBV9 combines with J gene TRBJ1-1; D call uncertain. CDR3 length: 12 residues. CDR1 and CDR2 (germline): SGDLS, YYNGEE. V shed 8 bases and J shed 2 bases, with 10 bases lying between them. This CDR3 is CASETVNTEAFF. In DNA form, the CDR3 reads TGTGCCAGTGAGACGGTAAACACTGAAGCTTTCTTT.

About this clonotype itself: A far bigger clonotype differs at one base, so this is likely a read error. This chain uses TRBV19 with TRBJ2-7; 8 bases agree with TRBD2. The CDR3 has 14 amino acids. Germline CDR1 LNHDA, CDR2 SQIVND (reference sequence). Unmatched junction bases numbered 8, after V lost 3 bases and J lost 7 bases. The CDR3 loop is CASSMGLVGDEQYF. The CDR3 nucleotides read TGTGCCAGTAGTATGGGACTAGTGGGCGATGAGCAGTACTTC.

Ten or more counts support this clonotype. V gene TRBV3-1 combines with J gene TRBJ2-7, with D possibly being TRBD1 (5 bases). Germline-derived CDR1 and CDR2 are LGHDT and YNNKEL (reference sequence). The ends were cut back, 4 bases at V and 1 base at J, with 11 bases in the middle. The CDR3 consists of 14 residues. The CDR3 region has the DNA TGTGCCAGCAGCCCTTCACCAGGGTCCTACGAGCAGTACTTC. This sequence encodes CASSPSPGSYEQYF.

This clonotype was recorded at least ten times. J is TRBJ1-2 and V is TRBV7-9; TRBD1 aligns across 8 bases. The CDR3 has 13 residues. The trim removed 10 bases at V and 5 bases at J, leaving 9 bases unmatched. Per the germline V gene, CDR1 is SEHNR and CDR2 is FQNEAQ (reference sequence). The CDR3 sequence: CATPGQETYGYTF. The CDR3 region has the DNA TGTGCCACCCCGGGACAGGAGACGTATGGCTACACCTTC.

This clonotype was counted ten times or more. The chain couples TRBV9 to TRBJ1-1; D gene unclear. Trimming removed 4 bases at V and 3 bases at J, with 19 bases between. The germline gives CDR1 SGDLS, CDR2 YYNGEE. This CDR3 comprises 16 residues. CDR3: CASSPFPGLGYTEAFF. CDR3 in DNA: TGTGCCAGCAGCCCTTTCCCGGGCCTCGGGTACACTGAAGCTTTCTTT.

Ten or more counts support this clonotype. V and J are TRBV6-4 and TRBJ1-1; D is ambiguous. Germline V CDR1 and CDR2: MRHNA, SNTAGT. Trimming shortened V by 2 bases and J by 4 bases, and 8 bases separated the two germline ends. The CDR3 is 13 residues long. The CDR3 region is CASSDRPATEAFF. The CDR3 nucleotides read TGTGCCAGCAGTGACCGGCCCGCCACTGAAGCTTTCTTT.

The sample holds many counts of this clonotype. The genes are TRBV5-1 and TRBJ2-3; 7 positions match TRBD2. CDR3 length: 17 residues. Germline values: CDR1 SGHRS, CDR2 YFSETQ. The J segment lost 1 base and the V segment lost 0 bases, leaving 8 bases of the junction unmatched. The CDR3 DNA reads TGCGCCAGCAGCTTGGACGCGACTAGCAGGGGCACAGATACGCAGTATTTT. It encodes CASSLDATSRGTDTQYF.

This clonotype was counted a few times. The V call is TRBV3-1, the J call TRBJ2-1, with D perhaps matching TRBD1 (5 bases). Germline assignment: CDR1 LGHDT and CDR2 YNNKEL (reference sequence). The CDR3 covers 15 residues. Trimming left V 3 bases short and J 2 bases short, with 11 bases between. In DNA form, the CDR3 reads TGTGCCAGCAGCCACTCCAGGGTACCCTACAATGAGCAGTTCTTC. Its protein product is CASSHSRVPYNEQFF.

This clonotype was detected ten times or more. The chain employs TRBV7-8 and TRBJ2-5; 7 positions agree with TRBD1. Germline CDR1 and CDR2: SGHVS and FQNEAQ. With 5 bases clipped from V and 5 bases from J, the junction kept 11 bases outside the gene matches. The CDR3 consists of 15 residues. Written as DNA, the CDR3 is TGTGCCAGCAGCCCCAGAAAGGGGGCCCAGGAGACCCAGTACTTC. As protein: CASSPRKGAQETQYF.

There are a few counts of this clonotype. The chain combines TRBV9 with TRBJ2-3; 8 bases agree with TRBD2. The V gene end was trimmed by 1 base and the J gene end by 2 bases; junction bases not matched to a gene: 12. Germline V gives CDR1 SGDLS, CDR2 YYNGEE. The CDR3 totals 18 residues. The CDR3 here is CASSVSPGTSSDTDTQYF. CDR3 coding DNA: TGTGCCAGCAGCGTAAGTCCCGGGACTAGTTCGGACACAGATACGCAGTATTTT.

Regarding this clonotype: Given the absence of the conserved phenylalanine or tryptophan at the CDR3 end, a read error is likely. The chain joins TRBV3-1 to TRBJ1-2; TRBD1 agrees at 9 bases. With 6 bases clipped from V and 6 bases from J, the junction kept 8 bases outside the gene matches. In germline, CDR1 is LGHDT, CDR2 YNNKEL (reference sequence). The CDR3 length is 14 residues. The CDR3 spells CASRDTQGADGYTS. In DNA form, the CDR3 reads TGTGCCAGCAGGGATACACAGGGGGCCGATGGCTACACCTCC.

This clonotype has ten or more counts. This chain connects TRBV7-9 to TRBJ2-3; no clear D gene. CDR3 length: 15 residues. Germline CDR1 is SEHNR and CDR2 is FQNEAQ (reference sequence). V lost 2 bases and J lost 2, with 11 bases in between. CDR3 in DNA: TGTGCCAGCAGCTTAACGTCCGGTCCCACAGATACGCAGTATTTT. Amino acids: CASSLTSGPTDTQYF.

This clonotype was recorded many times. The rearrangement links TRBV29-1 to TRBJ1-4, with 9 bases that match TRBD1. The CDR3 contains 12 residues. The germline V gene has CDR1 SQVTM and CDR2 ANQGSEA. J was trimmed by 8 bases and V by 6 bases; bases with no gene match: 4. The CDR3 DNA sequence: TGCAGCGTGGGGGACAGGGACGAAAAACTGTTTTTT. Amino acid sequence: CSVGDRDEKLFF.

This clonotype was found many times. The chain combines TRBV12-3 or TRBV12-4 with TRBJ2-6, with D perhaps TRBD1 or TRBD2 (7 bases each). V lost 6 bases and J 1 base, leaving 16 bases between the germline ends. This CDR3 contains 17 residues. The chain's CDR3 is CASRTRQGLSGANVLTF. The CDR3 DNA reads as TGTGCCAGCAGAACCCGACAGGGACTATCTGGGGCCAACGTCCTGACTTTC.

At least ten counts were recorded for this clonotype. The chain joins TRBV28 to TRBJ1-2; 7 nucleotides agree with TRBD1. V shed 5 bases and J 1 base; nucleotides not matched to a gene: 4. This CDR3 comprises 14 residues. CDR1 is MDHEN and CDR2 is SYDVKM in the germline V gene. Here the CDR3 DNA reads TGTGCCAGCAGTACAGACAGGGATAACTATGGCTACACCTTC. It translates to CASSTDRDNYGYTF.

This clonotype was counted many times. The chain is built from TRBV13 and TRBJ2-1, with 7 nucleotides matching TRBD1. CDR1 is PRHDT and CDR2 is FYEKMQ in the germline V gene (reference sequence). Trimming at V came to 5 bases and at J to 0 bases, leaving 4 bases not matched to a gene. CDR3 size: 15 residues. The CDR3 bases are TGTGCCAGCAGCACGGACAGGAGCTCCTACAATGAGCAGTTCTTC. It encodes CASSTDRSSYNEQFF.

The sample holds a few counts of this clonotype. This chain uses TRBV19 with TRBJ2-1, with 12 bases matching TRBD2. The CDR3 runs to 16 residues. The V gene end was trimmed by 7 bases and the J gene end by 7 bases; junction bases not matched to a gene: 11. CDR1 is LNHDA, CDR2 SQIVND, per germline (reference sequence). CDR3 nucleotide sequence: TGTGCCAGTAAATCTAGCGGGAGGGCCGGTAGGAATGAGCAGTTCTTC. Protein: CASKSSGRAGRNEQFF.

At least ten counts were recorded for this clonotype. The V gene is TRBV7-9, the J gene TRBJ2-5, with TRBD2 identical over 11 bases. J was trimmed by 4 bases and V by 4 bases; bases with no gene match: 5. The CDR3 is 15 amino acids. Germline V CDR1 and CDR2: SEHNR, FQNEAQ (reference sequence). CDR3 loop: CASSSTLAGGETQYF. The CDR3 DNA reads TGTGCCAGCAGCTCGACTCTAGCGGGGGGAGAGACCCAGTACTTC.

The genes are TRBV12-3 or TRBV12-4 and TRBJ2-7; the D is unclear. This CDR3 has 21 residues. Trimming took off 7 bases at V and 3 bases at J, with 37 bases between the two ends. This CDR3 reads CASIPVPPINRYSRMRYEQYF. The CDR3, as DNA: TGTGCCAGCATCCCCGTACCCCCCATTAATCGCTACTCCCGAATGCGCTACGAGCAGTACTTC.

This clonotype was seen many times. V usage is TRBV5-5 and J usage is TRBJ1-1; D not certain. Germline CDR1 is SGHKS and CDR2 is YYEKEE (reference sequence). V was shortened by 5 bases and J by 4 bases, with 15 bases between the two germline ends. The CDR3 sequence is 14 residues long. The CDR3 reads CASRSLIVGTEAFF. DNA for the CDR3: TGTGCCAGCAGAAGCCTCATCGTGGGCACTGAAGCTTTCTTT.

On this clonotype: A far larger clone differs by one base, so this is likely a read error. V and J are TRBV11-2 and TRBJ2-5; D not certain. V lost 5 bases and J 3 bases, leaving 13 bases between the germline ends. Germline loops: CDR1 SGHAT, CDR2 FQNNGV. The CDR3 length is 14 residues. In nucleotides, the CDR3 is TGTGCCAGCAGCCAGACTGGCGGTAAAGAGACCCAGTACTTC. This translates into CASSQTGGKETQYF.

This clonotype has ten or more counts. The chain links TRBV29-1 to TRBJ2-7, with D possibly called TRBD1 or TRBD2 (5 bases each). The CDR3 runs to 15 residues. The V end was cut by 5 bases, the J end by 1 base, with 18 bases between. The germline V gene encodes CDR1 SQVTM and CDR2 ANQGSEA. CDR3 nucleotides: TGCAGCGTTTTACTGGGGACGGGATTTTCCTACGAGCAGTACTTC. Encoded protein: CSVLLGTGFSYEQYF.

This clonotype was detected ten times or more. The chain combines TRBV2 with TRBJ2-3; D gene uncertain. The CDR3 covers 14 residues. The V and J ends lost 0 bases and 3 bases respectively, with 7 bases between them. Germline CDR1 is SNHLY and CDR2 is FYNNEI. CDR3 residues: CASSEALQTDTQYF. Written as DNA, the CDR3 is TGTGCCAGCAGTGAAGCTCTACAGACAGATACGCAGTATTTT.

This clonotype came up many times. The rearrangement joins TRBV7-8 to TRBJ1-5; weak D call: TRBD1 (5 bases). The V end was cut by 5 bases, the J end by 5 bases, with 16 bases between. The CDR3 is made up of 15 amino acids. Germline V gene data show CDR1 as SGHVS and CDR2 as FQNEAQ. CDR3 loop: CASSRSQGKDQPQHF. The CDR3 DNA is TGTGCCAGCAGCCGTTCGCAGGGAAAGGATCAGCCCCAGCATTTT.

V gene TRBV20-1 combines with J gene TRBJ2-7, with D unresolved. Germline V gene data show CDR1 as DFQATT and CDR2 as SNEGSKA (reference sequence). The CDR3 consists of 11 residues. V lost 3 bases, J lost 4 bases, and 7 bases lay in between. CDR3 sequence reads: CSASLGYEQYF. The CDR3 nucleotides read TGCAGTGCTAGTTTGGGGTACGAGCAGTACTTC.